The entry that follows covers one T cell receptor beta chain sequence. In germline, CDR1 is KGHSH, CDR2 LQKENI. This CDR3 has 15 residues. V dropped 1 base and J dropped 0 bases, with 8 bases sitting between them. The protocol was immunoSEQ multiplex PCR, while the TCRdb copy is restricted to in-frame clones and leaves out a portion. The repertoire holds about 93,000 clones, with roughly 80% as singletons. The data were obtained in a study of blood T cell repertoires in COVID-19. The TCR sequence derives from a human donor in a cohort sampled during active COVID-19. The chain couples TRBV18 to TRBJ2-3, with D unresolved. Sequenced sample: peripheral blood. CDR3 in amino acids: CASSPLGTSTDTQYF. For the CDR3, the DNA is TGTGCCAGCTCACCACTGGGCACTAGCACAGATACGCAGTATTTT.